These T cell receptor beta chains were read from a single sample in a study of blood T cell repertoires in COVID-19. Measured with immunoSEQ multiplex PCR; TCRdb has only the in-frame clones, and not every one. The table records some 350,000 clones, around four fifths of them present only once. The specimen sequenced was peripheral blood. The receptors here all came from a young man with active or convalescent COVID-19. The CDR3 runs from the conserved cysteine through the conserved F or W. Expanded clones get a size class; other rows say once, few or many, or leave the size out.

J,V,length,size,CDR3
TRBJ2-5,TRBV6-6,13,.,CASSSLSVETQYF
TRBJ1-1,TRBV6-5,15,few,CASSPGGQGWTEAFF
TRBJ2-3,TRBV5-4,16,.,CASSPLTSGGTDTQYF
TRBJ2-1,TRBV28,15,many,CASSPGGGSYNEQFF
TRBJ2-3,TRBV15,19,.,CATSRDLPSGGAGVDTQYF
TRBJ2-5,TRBV29-1,12,few,CSTTTSRETQYF
TRBJ2-7,TRBV2,15,.,CASSGGLELPREQYF
TRBJ2-2,TRBV30,14,.,CAWKWYGVTGELFF
TRBJ1-1,TRBV19,13,many,CASSTSTETEAFF
TRBJ2-2,TRBV19,17,.,CASEPGGQGANTGELFF
TRBJ1-2,TRBV19,13,.,CASNGQGLYGYTF
TRBJ2-5,TRBV11-2,16,.,CASSQAWGGGQETQYF
TRBJ2-7,TRBV27,15,once,CASSLTGLGTYEQYF
TRBJ1-4,TRBV4-2,15,.,CASSQESGGNEKLFF
TRBJ1-2,TRBV11-1,14,.,CASRQGTGNYGYTF
TRBJ1-3,TRBV30,14,.,CAWSVPVAGNTIYF
TRBJ2-7,TRBV19,15,.,CASSILGQGVYEQYF
TRBJ2-3,TRBV5-1,14,.,CASSGDSSYDTQYF
TRBJ2-5,TRBV6-2/TRBV6-3,14,.,CASSPPPRGETQYF
TRBJ2-1,TRBV9,17,.,CASSVEGGRDSYNEQFF
TRBJ2-5,TRBV24-1,15,.,CATSDRTSVQETQYF
TRBJ2-4,TRBV4-1,16,.,CASSQIVLPGRNIQYF
TRBJ2-2,TRBV5-5,16,.,CASSFLPRGVTGELFF
TRBJ2-1,TRBV7-6,20,.,CASNQLEGLAGGPESNEQFF
TRBJ1-4,TRBV6-5,15,.,CASSYSTAKGEKLFF
TRBJ2-7,TRBV24-1,14,.,CATSDSSGSYEQYF
TRBJ2-5,TRBV5-8,12,few,CASSLHGKGQYF
TRBJ1-2,TRBV28,15,.,CASSLGALGSYGYTF
TRBJ2-7,TRBV5-1,11,.,CASSGSYEQYF
TRBJ1-2,TRBV5-5,15,.,CASSSWTGGNYGYTF
TRBJ2-1,TRBV10-3,14,.,CAISERDRYNEQFF
TRBJ2-7,TRBV6-5,15,.,CASSYMTGGSDEQYF
TRBJ1-1,TRBV4-3,13,.,CASSQGQNTEAFF
TRBJ2-7,TRBV27,16,.,CASGADPGLADYEQYF
TRBJ2-3,TRBV27,13,.,CASTGVHTDTQYF
TRBJ1-1,TRBV5-6,15,.,CASSSRDTRNTEAFF
TRBJ1-4,TRBV28,16,.,CASSPPGGRTNEKLFF
TRBJ2-3,TRBV6-5,13,.,CATHRSGGDTQYF
TRBJ2-3,TRBV21-1,14,.,CASVGLQPSYTQYF
TRBJ1-5,TRBV27,15,.,CASSFNRENNQPQHF
TRBJ2-7,TRBV27,14,.,CASSLFGSGTEQYF
TRBJ1-2,TRBV5-1,14,.,CASSLDRGQDGYTF
TRBJ2-7,TRBV28,12,.,CASSDIAYEQYF
TRBJ1-4,TRBV6-5,12,.,CASSYRDEKLFF
TRBJ2-1,TRBV29-1,10,few,CSVASYEQFF
TRBJ1-5,TRBV18,14,.,CASSPSFSNQPQHF
TRBJ1-2,TRBV9,15,.,CASSVDQGINYGYTF
TRBJ1-5,TRBV5-5,15,.,CASRPDRGPVQPQHF
TRBJ1-5,TRBV7-2,14,.,CASSLNRGGQPQHF
TRBJ2-1,TRBV5-1,10,once,CATPYNEQFF
TRBJ2-7,TRBV15,15,.,CATSSLTSGAYEQYF
TRBJ1-2,TRBV4-1,16,.,CASSQDGTGERHGYTF
TRBJ1-2,TRBV18,15,.,CASSPSGGEVYGYTF
TRBJ1-1,TRBV5-1,14,few,CASSPGTVNTEAFF